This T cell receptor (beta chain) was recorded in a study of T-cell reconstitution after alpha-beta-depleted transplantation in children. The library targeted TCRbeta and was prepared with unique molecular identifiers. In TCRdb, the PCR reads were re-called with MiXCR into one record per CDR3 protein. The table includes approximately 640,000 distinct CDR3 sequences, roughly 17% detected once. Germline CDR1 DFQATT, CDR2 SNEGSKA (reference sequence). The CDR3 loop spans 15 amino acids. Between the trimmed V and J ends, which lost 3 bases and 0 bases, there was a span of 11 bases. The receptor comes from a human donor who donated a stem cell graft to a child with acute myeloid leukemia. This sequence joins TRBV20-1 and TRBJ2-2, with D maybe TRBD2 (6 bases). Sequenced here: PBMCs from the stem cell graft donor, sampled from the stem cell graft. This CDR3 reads CSASGGAANTGELFF. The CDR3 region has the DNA TGCAGTGCTAGTGGCGGGGCAGCGAACACCGGGGAGCTGTTTTTT.